This T cell receptor beta chain was profiled in a study of tumor-infiltrating lymphocytes in localized non-small cell lung cancer. Study-wide context: Each patient gave resected tumor and non-adjacent uninvolved lung tissue.

Generated by immunoSEQ multiplex PCR, the TCRdb table keeps only in-frame clones and is missing some. Counted here are 9,500 to 15,000 clones, around 71% occurring once; the ten biggest clones make up 9.5% to 11%. This clone appeared a few times. This CDR3 has 14 amino acids. The V and J ends lost 1 base and 1 base respectively, with 5 bases between them. The germline gives CDR1 MNHNY, CDR2 SVGAGI (reference sequence). Sequenced sample: uninvolved lung tissue not adjacent to the tumor. The sequence was obtained from a human donor with non-small cell lung cancer. The chain joins TRBV6-6 to TRBJ1-5; no reliable D call. The CDR3 DNA sequence: TGTGCCAGCAGTTACTTGGGGAGCAATCAGCCCCAGCATTTT. Protein product: CASSYLGSNQPQHF.